These 19 T cell receptor beta chains were all obtained from the same sample, sequenced in a study of cytomegalovirus exposure and HLA in healthy donors. Primers for the PCR totalled 60 Vbeta and 13 Jbeta. Sequencing was performed with immunoSEQ multiplex PCR; in TCRdb, only in-frame clones are kept and a portion is missing. The sample carries 150,000 to 200,000 clones, 75% to 85% recorded once. What was sequenced was PBMCs. The source of these receptors is a man younger than 30 in good health and CMV-seronegative.

V and J are TRBV27 and TRBJ1-1, with D uncertain. V lost 1 base, J lost 7 bases, and 10 bases lay in between. Per germline, CDR1 MNHEY and CDR2 SMNVEV (reference sequence). The CDR3 has 13 amino acids. CDR3 residues: CASSLLAQSEAFF. CDR3 DNA sequence: TGTGCCAGCAGTTTATTAGCACAAAGTGAAGCTTTCTTT.

V and J are TRBV6-5 and TRBJ1-5; D is ambiguous. V shed 6 bases and J shed 0 bases, with 9 bases lying between them. Germline assignment: CDR1 MNHEY and CDR2 SVGAGI. The CDR3 is 14 residues long. CDR3 sequence (DNA): TGTGCCAGCAGCACAGACATTAGCAATCAGCCCCAGCATTTT. It is translated as CASSTDISNQPQHF.

This clone was observed a handful of times. This CDR3 is CASSIEGPHQPQHF. The CDR3 DNA reads TGTGCCAGTAGTATAGAGGGGCCCCATCAGCCCCAGCATTTT. This rearrangement joins TRBV19 to TRBJ1-5, with D possibly being TRBD1 (5 bases). Trimming removed 0 bases at V and 5 bases at J, with 8 bases between. Germline loops: CDR1 LNHDA, CDR2 SQIVND (reference sequence). This CDR3 contains 14 residues.

J is TRBJ2-7 and V is TRBV2; 9 bases fit TRBD2. The V segment lost 2 bases and the J segment 3 bases; nucleotides outside the gene matches: 5. The V gene's germline CDR1 is SNHLY and CDR2 FYNNEI. The CDR3 length is 15 residues. The CDR3 DNA is TGTGCCAGCAGTGAACGACCTAGCGGGGTCTACGAGCAGTACTTC. It is translated as CASSERPSGVYEQYF.

The gene calls are TRBV28 and TRBJ1-2; D unclear. Trimming cost V 5 bases and J 3 bases, with 10 bases left between them. The germline V gene encodes CDR1 MDHEN and CDR2 SYDVKM. CDR3 size: 13 residues. The CDR3 coding sequence is TGTGCCAGCAGTGGAGGTCAGTACTATGGCTACACCTTC. Amino acid sequence: CASSGGQYYGYTF.

CDR3 DNA sequence: TGTGCCAGTAGTTGGGCGGGAGCGGCCTACGAGCAGTACTTC. Amino acid sequence: CASSWAGAAYEQYF. This chain links TRBV19 with TRBJ2-7; TRBD2 matches at 7 bases. This CDR3 is 14 amino acids long. The germline gives CDR1 LNHDA, CDR2 SQIVND (reference sequence). V shed 5 bases and J 2 bases; nucleotides not matched to a gene: 6.

The chain combines TRBV5-4 with TRBJ2-7; no firm D call. Germline values: CDR1 SGHNT, CDR2 YYREEE (reference sequence). Trimming removed 0 bases at V and 2 bases at J, with 9 bases between. CDR3 length equals 14 residues. The CDR3 protein is CASSLGAKPYEQYF. CDR3 coding DNA: TGTGCCAGCAGCTTGGGGGCAAAACCCTACGAGCAGTACTTC.

This chain links TRBV5-1 with TRBJ2-3, with 12 bases matching TRBD2. The CDR3 contains 16 residues. Trimming cost V 4 bases and J 0 bases; bases outside gene matches: 3. The germline gives CDR1 SGHRS, CDR2 YFSETQ. The CDR3 region has the DNA TGCGCCAGCAGCAACGGACTAGCGGGAAGCACAGATACGCAGTATTTT. Protein: CASSNGLAGSTDTQYF.

V and J are TRBV28 and TRBJ1-1; D not resolved. The germline V and J ends were trimmed by 3 bases and 8 bases, with 10 bases remaining between them. The CDR3 loop spans 12 amino acids. Germline values: CDR1 MDHEN, CDR2 SYDVKM. The chain's CDR3 is CASSFYATEAFF. DNA of the CDR3: TGTGCCAGCAGTTTTTACGCCACAGAAGCTTTCTTT.

CDR3 sequence (DNA): TGTGCCTGGACTTCCAGCAGACTATCGTCACTGACCAACACTGAAGCTTTCTTT. Its translation is CAWTSSRLSSLTNTEAFF. The chain has TRBV30 and TRBJ1-1; no reliable D call. Germline CDR1 GTSNPN, CDR2 SVGIG (reference sequence). The CDR3 covers 18 residues. Between the trimmed V and J ends, which lost 4 bases and 2 bases, there was a span of 26 bases. The variable domain in full, completed from reference TRBV30 and TRBJ1-1, reads SQTIHQWPATLVQPVGSPLSLECTVEGTSNPNLYWYRQAAGRGLQLLFYSVGIGQISSEVPQNLSASRPQDRQFILSSKKLLLSDSGFYLCAWTSSRLSSLTNTEAFFGQGTRLTVV.

This chain uses TRBV5-1 with TRBJ1-6, with a possible D match to TRBD1 (6 bases). The CDR3 is made up of 15 amino acids. The V end was cut by 0 bases, the J end by 7 bases, with 11 bases between. Germline-derived CDR1 and CDR2 are SGHRS and YFSETQ. CDR3: CASSLADSMNSPLHF. CDR3 sequence (DNA): TGCGCCAGCAGCTTGGCGGACAGCATGAATTCACCCCTCCACTTT.

The rearrangement joins TRBV4-2 to TRBJ2-5; D ambiguous. Germline loops: CDR1 LGHNA, CDR2 YNFKEQ. The CDR3 spans 16 residues. Deletions cut 4 bases from V and 4 bases from J, with 19 bases between. The CDR3 here is CASSPTAAPGGETQYF. The CDR3 bases are TGTGCCAGCAGCCCCACTGCGGCCCCGGGTGGAGAGACCCAGTACTTC.

The table lists this clone with a few counts. This chain connects TRBV28 to TRBJ2-7; tentative D call: TRBD2 (5 bases). Germline V gene lookup returns CDR1 MDHEN and CDR2 SYDVKM. The CDR3 has 12 amino acids. Trimming shortened V by 8 bases and J by 12 bases, and 20 bases separated the two germline ends. The CDR3 bases are TGTGCCAGCGGCGGCCACGGACTTCCCTCGTACTTC. Its protein product is CASGGHGLPSYF.

The table lists this clone with a count of one. In nucleotides, the CDR3 is TGTGCCAGCAGTTTCCACTACTACCCGACTAGCGGGCCGAACACCGGGGAGCTGTTTTTT. This gives the protein CASSFHYYPTSGPNTGELFF. The chain employs TRBV28 and TRBJ2-2; 10 nucleotides agree with TRBD2. The CDR3 extends over 20 amino acids. The J segment lost 0 bases and the V segment lost 3 bases, leaving 13 bases of the junction unmatched. Germline V CDR1 and CDR2: MDHEN, SYDVKM.

The gene calls are TRBV2 and TRBJ1-1; D is unresolved. Germline values: CDR1 SNHLY, CDR2 FYNNEI. The CDR3 has 14 residues. V was trimmed by 5 bases and J by 1 base, leaving 11 bases between them. The CDR3 sequence is CASSSDTTNTEAFF. The CDR3 DNA reads TGTGCCAGCAGTTCCGACACGACGAACACTGAAGCTTTCTTT. The whole variable domain, filled in from reference TRBV2 and TRBJ1-1, reads EPEVTQTPSHQVTQMGQEVILRCVPISNHLYFYWYRQILGQKVEFLVSFYNNEISEKSEIFDDQFSVERPDGSNFTLKIRSTKLEDSAMYFCASSSDTTNTEAFFGQGTRLTVV.

Only a few counts were recorded for this clone. This chain connects TRBV5-6 to TRBJ2-7; possibly TRBD1 for D (5 bases). This CDR3 is 13 amino acids long. Germline CDR1 and CDR2: SGHDT and YYEEEE. Trimming removed 2 bases from V and 4 bases from J, with 10 bases in between. The CDR3 is CASSFGRAYEQYF. CDR3 DNA: TGTGCCAGCAGCTTTGGCAGGGCTTACGAGCAGTACTTC.

The chain links TRBV6-5 to TRBJ2-7; tentatively, D is TRBD2 (6 bases). The length of the CDR3 is 15 residues. Trimming took off 4 bases at V and 4 bases at J, with 17 bases between the two ends. Germline V gene lookup returns CDR1 MNHEY and CDR2 SVGAGI. CDR3 bases: TGTGCCAGCAGTTCGGACGGGAGAAAAGAGTACGAGCAGTACTTC. Protein: CASSSDGRKEYEQYF.

This clone was observed once. The chain is built from TRBV6-1 and TRBJ2-7; the D gene is possibly TRBD2 (5 bases). This CDR3 contains 17 residues. Germline assignment: CDR1 MNHNS and CDR2 SASEGT. Trimming cost V 4 bases and J 0 bases, with 19 bases left between them. CDR3 nucleotides: TGTGCCAGCAGTGGCCGCTACAGTGCCGAGGGCTCCTACGAGCAGTACTTC. The encoded protein is CASSGRYSAEGSYEQYF.

V is TRBV21-1 and J is TRBJ2-7; the table's TRBD1 call for D was not verified on the DNA. TRBV21-1 is described as a pseudogene. The CDR3 length is 16 residues. Here the CDR3 DNA reads TGTGCCAGCAGCCCTGGGGCACGGACAGAGACCTACGAGCAGTACTTC. Protein product: CASSPGARTETYEQYF.